These 14 T cell receptor beta chains share one sample of origin, sequenced in a study of CD8 T cells in ankylosing spondylitis. Using its own MiXCR run on the 5' RACE reads, TCRdb lists one record per CDR3 protein. The sample lists hundreds of thousands of distinct CDR3 sequences, approximately 22% occurring once. Source material: blood, either unsorted or a sorted T cell fraction (not recorded which). These receptors all stem from a male donor with ankylosing spondylitis or in good health (not recorded which).

This clonotype was picked up a small number of times. The chain couples TRBV15 to TRBJ1-2; 10 positions match TRBD1. Looked up from germline, CDR1 is LNHNV and CDR2 is YYDKDF (reference sequence). Trimming took 1 base from V and 4 from J; bases not matched to a gene: 6. CDR3 length equals 16 residues. The CDR3 DNA reads as TGTGCCACCAGCAGAGGGTGGACAGGGGGAGGCTATGGCTACACCTTC. Translation: CATSRGWTGGGYGYTF. Supplemented by reference TRBV15 and TRBJ1-2, the full variable domain reads DAMVIQNPRYQVTQFGKPVTLSCSQTLNHNVMYWYQQKSSQAPKLLFHYYDKDFNNEADTPDNFQSRRPNTSFCFLDIRSPGLGDTAMYLCATSRGWTGGGYGYTFGSGTRLTVV.

This sequence joins TRBV4-2 and TRBJ2-1; no clear D gene. The germline CDR1 and CDR2 sequences are LGHNA and YNFKEQ. The ends were cut back, 4 bases at V and 1 base at J, with 14 bases in the middle. There are 16 residues in the CDR3. CDR3: CASSRPLEPSYNEQFF. The CDR3 bases are TGTGCCAGCAGCCGACCACTGGAGCCGTCCTACAATGAGCAGTTCTTC.

This clonotype was found many times. The chain has TRBV27 and TRBJ2-1; 7 nucleotides match TRBD1. The CDR3 has 15 amino acids. Germline lookup yields CDR1 MNHEY and CDR2 SMNVEV (reference sequence). V gave up 3 bases and J gave up 9 bases; unmatched junction bases: 11. CDR3 sequence reads: CASSFSITPGGEQFF. CDR3 nucleotide sequence: TGTGCCAGCAGTTTTTCGATAACCCCAGGGGGTGAGCAGTTCTTC.

This clonotype was counted many times. The chain links TRBV12-3 or TRBV12-4 to TRBJ2-7; 10 bases are shared with TRBD2. The CDR3 consists of 15 residues. The V gene end was trimmed by 3 bases and the J gene end by 2 bases; junction bases not matched to a gene: 4. CDR3 in DNA: TGTGCCAGCAGTTTGGGTCTAGCGGGGGCCTACGAGCAGTACTTC. Encoded protein: CASSLGLAGAYEQYF.

This clonotype was observed a handful of times. The chain combines TRBV3-1 with TRBJ1-5; unclear D gene. Germline CDR1 reads LGHDT; CDR2 reads YNNKEL (reference sequence). Trimming pared 0 bases from V and 3 bases from J, leaving 6 bases between. The CDR3 totals 14 residues. The CDR3 spells CASSQDAYNQPQHF. DNA of the CDR3: TGTGCCAGCAGCCAAGATGCATACAATCAGCCCCAGCATTTT.

This clonotype was counted at least ten times. The rearrangement links TRBV15 to TRBJ2-3; 9 bases are shared with TRBD1. V dropped 4 bases and J dropped 4; count of bases not matched to a gene: 6. In germline, CDR1 is LNHNV, CDR2 YYDKDF (reference sequence). The CDR3 is 15 amino acids. The CDR3 loop is CATSTSQGAADTQYF. CDR3 nucleotide sequence: TGTGCCACCAGCACCTCACAGGGGGCCGCAGATACGCAGTATTTT.

This clonotype has ten or more counts. The chain couples TRBV12-3 or TRBV12-4 to TRBJ1-5; the D is unclear. The CDR3 contains 13 residues. Trimming stripped 5 bases from V and 2 bases from J, with 7 bases between. CDR3 sequence: CASSPPGNQPQHF. The CDR3 region has the DNA TGTGCCAGCAGTCCCCCCGGCAATCAGCCCCAGCATTTT.

The CDR3 DNA reads as TGTGCCAGCAGTCGCGAACTGAACACCGGGGAGCTGTTTTTT. This sequence encodes CASSRELNTGELFF. This sequence joins TRBV12-3 or TRBV12-4 and TRBJ2-2; no clear D. The CDR3 length is 14 residues. The ends were cut back, 5 bases at V and 1 base at J, with 8 bases in the middle.

This rearrangement joins TRBV4-1 to TRBJ2-7; maybe TRBD1 (6 bases). Germline loops: CDR1 MGHRA, CDR2 YSYEKL. The CDR3 has 16 residues. V was shortened by 1 base and J by 4 bases, with 17 bases between the two germline ends. The CDR3 spells CASSQVLETGAYEQYF. CDR3 coding DNA: TGCGCCAGCAGCCAAGTCCTTGAGACAGGCGCGTACGAGCAGTACTTC.

This clonotype was seen a handful of times. The V and J genes are TRBV12-3 or TRBV12-4 and TRBJ2-7; no definite D call. The CDR3 runs to 16 residues. V lost 1 base to trimming and J lost 1 base, with 14 bases between them. The CDR3 sequence: CASSLGPPGSSYEQYF. The CDR3 DNA is TGTGCCAGCAGTTTAGGTCCTCCGGGCAGTTCCTACGAGCAGTACTTC.

This clonotype was observed a few times. This chain joins TRBV13 and TRBJ2-5; TRBD1 or TRBD2 may be the D gene (6 bases each). Germline values: CDR1 PRHDT, CDR2 FYEKMQ (reference sequence). V shed 5 bases and J shed 5 bases, with 12 bases lying between them. This CDR3 has 13 residues. The CDR3 reads CASSTRGGETQYF. Here the CDR3 DNA reads TGTGCCAGCAGCACCAGGGGAGGCGAGACCCAGTACTTC.

At least ten counts were recorded for this clonotype. This rearrangement joins TRBV6-2 or TRBV6-3 to TRBJ2-2, with a possible D match to TRBD1 (5 bases). Germline assignment: CDR1 MNHEY and CDR2 SVGEGT. The CDR3 loop spans 11 amino acids. Between the trimmed V and J ends, which lost 8 bases and 5 bases, there was a span of 6 bases. The CDR3 DNA is TGTGCCAGCCACAGGACCGGGGAGCTGTTTTTT. It encodes CASHRTGELFF.

This rearrangement joins TRBV27 to TRBJ1-2; possibly TRBD1 for D (5 bases). Trimming pared 9 bases from V and 8 bases from J, leaving 16 bases between. The germline V gene encodes CDR1 MNHEY and CDR2 SMNVEV (reference sequence). CDR3 length: 12 amino acids. The CDR3 sequence is CASHARGGGYTF. The DNA for the CDR3 is TGTGCCAGTCACGCGAGGGGAGGCGGCTACACCTTC.

The genes are TRBV30 and TRBJ2-5; unclear D gene. This CDR3 comprises 14 residues. Trimming removed 0 bases from V and 3 bases from J, with 11 bases in between. Germline values: CDR1 GTSNPN, CDR2 SVGIG (reference sequence). CDR3 nucleotides: TGTGCCTGGAGTGTTTATGACGGAGAAGAGACCCAGTACTTC. Its translation is CAWSVYDGEETQYF. The entire variable domain, with the rest obtained from reference TRBV30 and TRBJ2-5, is as follows: SQTIHQWPATLVQPVGSPLSLECTVEGTSNPNLYWYRQAAGRGLQLLFYSVGIGQISSEVPQNLSASRPQDRQFILSSKKLLLSDSGFYLCAWSVYDGEETQYFGPGTRLLVL.